This T cell receptor (beta chain) was obtained from a study of blood T cells in healthy people across ages. Study-level findings and limits: Correlation between TCR beta diversity and naive T cell percentage was strong. Estimated diversity that came from one million T cells was considered an underestimate.

Concerning this clonotype: The antigen remains undetermined.

The CDR3 runs to 13 residues. The germline CDR1 and CDR2 sequences are SGHDT and YYEEEE. The ends were cut back, 4 bases at V and 5 bases at J, with 12 bases in the middle. Primers used in a second PCR of about 6 to 12 cycles were a sample-barcoded 5' primer and a J-beta primer mix. MiXCR, run by TCRdb on the 5' RACE reads, gives a single entry per CDR3 protein. The sample lists 950,000 to 1,200,000 distinct CDR3 sequences, about two fifths occurring once. Sequencing was performed on blood. This chain uses TRBV5-6 with TRBJ1-2, with D possibly TRBD1 on 5 matching bases. The clonotype was recovered from a man between 18 and 35 years old in good health. The CDR3 region has the DNA TGTGCCAGCAGCCTCGGACACTTGTATGGCTACACCTTC. It codes for CASSLGHLYGYTF.